Included here is one TCR beta chain sequence, with context. The antigen is not known. This entry is derived from a study of cytomegalovirus exposure and HLA in healthy donors. In the PCR, 60 Vbeta and 13 Jbeta primers were used. Using immunoSEQ multiplex PCR, the repertoire was profiled, and TCRdb retains in-frame clones only, with some absent. The sample has about 150,000 clones, roughly 84% seen once; the top ten hold roughly 0.38%. Points from the study as a whole: Reportedly, diagnosis of cytomegalovirus status by the classifier showed high specificity and sensitivity.

CDR1 is SGHTS, CDR2 YDEGEE, per germline. V dropped 0 bases and J dropped 5 bases, with 14 bases sitting between them. The length of the CDR3 is 15 residues. This clonotype was sampled from a boy aged 2-15 years in good health and CMV-seronegative. The V gene is TRBV5-8, the J gene TRBJ1-1; no clear D gene. Sample: PBMCs. The DNA of the CDR3 is TGTGCCAGCAGCTTGGCCGAGGTCAGTTCAACTGAAGCTTTCTTT. Encoded protein: CASSLAEVSSTEAFF.